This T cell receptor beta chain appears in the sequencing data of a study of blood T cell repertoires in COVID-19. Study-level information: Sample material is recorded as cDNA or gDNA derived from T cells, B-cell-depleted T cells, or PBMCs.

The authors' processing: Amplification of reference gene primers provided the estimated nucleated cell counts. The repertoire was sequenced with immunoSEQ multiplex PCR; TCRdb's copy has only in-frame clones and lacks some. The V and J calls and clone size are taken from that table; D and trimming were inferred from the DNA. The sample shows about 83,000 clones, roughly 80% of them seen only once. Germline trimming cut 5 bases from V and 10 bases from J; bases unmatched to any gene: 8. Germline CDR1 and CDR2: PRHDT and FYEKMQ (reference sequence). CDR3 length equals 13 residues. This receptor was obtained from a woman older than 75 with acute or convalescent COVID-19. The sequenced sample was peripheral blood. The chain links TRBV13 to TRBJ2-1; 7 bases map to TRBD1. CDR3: CASSTWTGREQFF. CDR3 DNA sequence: TGTGCCAGCAGCACCTGGACAGGTCGGGAGCAGTTCTTC.